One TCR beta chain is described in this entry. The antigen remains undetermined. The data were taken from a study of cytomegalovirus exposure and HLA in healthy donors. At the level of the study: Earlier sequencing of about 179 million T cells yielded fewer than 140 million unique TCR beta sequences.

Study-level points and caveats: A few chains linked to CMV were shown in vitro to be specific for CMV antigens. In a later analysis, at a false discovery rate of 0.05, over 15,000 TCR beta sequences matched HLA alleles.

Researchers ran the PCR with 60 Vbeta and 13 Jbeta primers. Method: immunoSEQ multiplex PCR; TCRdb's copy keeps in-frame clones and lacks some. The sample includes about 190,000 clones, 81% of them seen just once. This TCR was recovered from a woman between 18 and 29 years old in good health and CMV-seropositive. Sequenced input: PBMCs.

This CDR3 is CASSGGGAGANVLTF. CDR3 sequence (DNA): TGTGCCAGCAGCGGAGGGGGGGCCGGGGCCAACGTCCTGACTTTC. The chain combines TRBV28 with TRBJ2-6, with a tentative D call TRBD2 (7 bases). The CDR3 totals 15 residues. The V end lost 6 bases, the J end lost 4 bases, and 13 bases lay between the germline ends. Looked up from germline, CDR1 is MDHEN and CDR2 is SYDVKM.